This T cell receptor beta chain was recorded in a study of blood T cell repertoires in COVID-19. Profiled with immunoSEQ multiplex PCR; TCRdb holds only in-frame clones, not every one. The sample has about 270,000 clones, 88% seen once; the top ten hold around 3%. The CDR3 contains 14 residues. V dropped 8 bases and J dropped 1; count of bases not matched to a gene: 7. The germline gives CDR1 MNHEY, CDR2 SMNVEV (reference sequence). This TCR derives from a woman in her forties or fifties who had recovered from COVID-19. The source material was PBMCs or T cells enriched from blood (not recorded which). The chain combines TRBV27 with TRBJ1-1, with 7 bases identical to TRBD1. CDR3 amino acids: CASAKGQRNTEAFF. In nucleotides, the CDR3 is TGTGCCAGCGCCAAGGGACAGCGGAACACTGAAGCTTTCTTT.